This TCR beta chain was found in a study of cytotoxic CD8 clonotypes in ibrutinib-treated CLL. Study background: Each sample contained, on average, around 250,000 productive templates and nearly 95,000 productive rearrangements.

This CDR3 has 14 amino acids. The germline gives CDR1 SGHAT, CDR2 FQNNGV. The trim removed 3 bases at V and 7 bases at J, leaving 4 bases unmatched. About this clone itself: What it binds is unknown.

Targeted sequencing depth ranged from 1 in 200,000 to 1 in 1 million T cells. TCRdb keeps only in-frame clones here, not all; method: immunoSEQ multiplex PCR. The table includes more than 110,000 clones, around 93% detected once. Overall study findings and caveats: Public clonotypes, rarely seen, contracted or held steady on treatment. At the start, clonality exceeded age-matched healthy donors and followed circulating CD8+ T-cell counts.

The rearrangement links TRBV11-2 to TRBJ1-2; 11 nucleotides align to TRBD1. This receptor was taken from a human donor with chronic lymphocytic leukemia. Here the sequenced sample was PBMCs, taken after 12 months of ibrutinib treatment. CDR3 sequence: CASSFGQGAFGYTF. The CDR3 region has the DNA TGTGCCAGCAGCTTCGGACAGGGGGCTTTTGGCTACACCTTC.